This T cell receptor beta chain was documented in a study of blood T cell repertoires in COVID-19. Libraries were prepared by immunoSEQ multiplex PCR; TCRdb keeps only in-frame clonotypes and omits some of them. Of 300,000 to 350,000 clones in the sample, roughly 87% were seen once. Germline-derived CDR1 and CDR2 are MDHEN and SYDVKM. This CDR3 comprises 15 residues. V gave up 5 bases and J gave up 6 bases, with 20 bases separating them. The receptor's source is a man aged 30 to 39 with COVID-19, enrolled during active disease. The V gene is TRBV28, the J gene TRBJ2-7; TRBD1 might be the D (5 bases). Source material: peripheral blood. CDR3 amino acids: CASSLDRRAAREQYF. The CDR3 bases are TGTGCCAGCAGTCTAGACAGAAGGGCAGCTCGCGAGCAGTACTTC.